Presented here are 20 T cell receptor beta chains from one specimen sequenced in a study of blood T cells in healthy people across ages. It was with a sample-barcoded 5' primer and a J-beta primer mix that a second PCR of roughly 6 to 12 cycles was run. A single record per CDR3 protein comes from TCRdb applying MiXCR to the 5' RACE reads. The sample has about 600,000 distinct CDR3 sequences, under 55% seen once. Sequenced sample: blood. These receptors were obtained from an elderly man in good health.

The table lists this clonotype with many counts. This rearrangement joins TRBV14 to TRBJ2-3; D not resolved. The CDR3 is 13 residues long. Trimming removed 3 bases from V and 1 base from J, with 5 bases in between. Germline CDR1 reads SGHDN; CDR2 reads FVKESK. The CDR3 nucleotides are TGTGCCAGCAGCCAGGCGGGCACAGATACGCAGTATTTT. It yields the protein CASSQAGTDTQYF. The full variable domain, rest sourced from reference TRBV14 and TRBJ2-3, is EAGVTQFPSHSVIEKGQTVTLRCDPISGHDNLYWYRRVMGKEIKFLLHFVKESKQDESGMPNNRFLAERTGGTYSTLKVQPAELEDSGVYFCASSQAGTDTQYFGPGTRLTVL.

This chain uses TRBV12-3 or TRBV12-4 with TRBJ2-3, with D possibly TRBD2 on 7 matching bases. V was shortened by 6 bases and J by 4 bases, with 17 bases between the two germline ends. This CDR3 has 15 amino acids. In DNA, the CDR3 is TGTGCCAGCAGCCGGGGGGCGACAAGCGCAGATACGCAGTATTTT. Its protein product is CASSRGATSADTQYF.

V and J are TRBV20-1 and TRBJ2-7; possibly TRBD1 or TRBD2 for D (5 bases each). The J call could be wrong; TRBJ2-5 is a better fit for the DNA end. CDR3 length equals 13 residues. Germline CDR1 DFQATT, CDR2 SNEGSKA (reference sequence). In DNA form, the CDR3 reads TGCAGTGCTTCTGGGACGGGACAAGAGACCCAGTACTTC. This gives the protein CSASGTGQETQYF.

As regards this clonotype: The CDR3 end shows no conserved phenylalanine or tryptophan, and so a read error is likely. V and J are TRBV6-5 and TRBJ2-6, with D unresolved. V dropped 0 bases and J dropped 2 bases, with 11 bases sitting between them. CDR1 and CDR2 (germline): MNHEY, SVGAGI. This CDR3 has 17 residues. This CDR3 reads CASSYSKSGAGANVLTC. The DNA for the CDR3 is TGTGCCAGCAGTTACTCGAAGTCTGGCGCTGGGGCCAACGTCCTGACTTGC.

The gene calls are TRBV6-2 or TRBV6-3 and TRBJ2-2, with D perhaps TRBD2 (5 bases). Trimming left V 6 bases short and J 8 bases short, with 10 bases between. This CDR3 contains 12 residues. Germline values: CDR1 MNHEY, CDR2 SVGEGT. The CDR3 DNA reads TGTGCCAGCAGGACTAACGAGGGGGAGCTGTTTTTT. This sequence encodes CASRTNEGELFF.

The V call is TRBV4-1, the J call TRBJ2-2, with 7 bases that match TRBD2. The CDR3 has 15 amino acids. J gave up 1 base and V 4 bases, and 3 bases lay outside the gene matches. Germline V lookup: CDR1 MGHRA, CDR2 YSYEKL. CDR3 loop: CASSPAGLNTGELFF. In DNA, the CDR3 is TGCGCCAGCAGCCCAGCGGGATTGAACACCGGGGAGCTGTTTTTT.

As DNA, the CDR3 is TGTGCCAGCCGAGGCGTGAACAGGGCCCCCTACAATGAGCAGTTCTTC. Translating gives CASRGVNRAPYNEQFF. The V gene is TRBV4-2, the J gene TRBJ2-1; possible D gene TRBD1, 6 bases. Germline lookup yields CDR1 LGHNA and CDR2 YNFKEQ. The CDR3 has 16 residues. Trimming took off 8 bases at V and 2 bases at J, with 19 bases between the two ends.

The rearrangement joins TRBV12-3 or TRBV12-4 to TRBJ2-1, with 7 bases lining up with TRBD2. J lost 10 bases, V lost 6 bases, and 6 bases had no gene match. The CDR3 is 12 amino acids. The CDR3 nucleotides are TGTGCCAGCAGGACATTGGGGGGGGAGCAGTTCTTC. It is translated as CASRTLGGEQFF.

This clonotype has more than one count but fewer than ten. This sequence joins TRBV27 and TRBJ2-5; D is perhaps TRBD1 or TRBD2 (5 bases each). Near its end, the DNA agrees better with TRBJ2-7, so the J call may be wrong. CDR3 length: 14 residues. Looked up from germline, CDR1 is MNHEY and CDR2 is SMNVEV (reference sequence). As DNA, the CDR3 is TGTGCCAGCGGCCGGGACCCGTCGACGTACGAGCAGTACTTC. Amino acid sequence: CASGRDPSTYEQYF.

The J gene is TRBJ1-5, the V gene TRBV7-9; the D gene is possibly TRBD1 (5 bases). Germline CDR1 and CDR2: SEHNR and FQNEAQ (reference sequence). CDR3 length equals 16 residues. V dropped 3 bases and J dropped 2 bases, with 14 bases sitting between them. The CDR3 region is CASSFGREKGNQPQHF. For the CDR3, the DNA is TGTGCCAGCAGCTTTGGCAGGGAGAAAGGCAATCAGCCCCAGCATTTT.

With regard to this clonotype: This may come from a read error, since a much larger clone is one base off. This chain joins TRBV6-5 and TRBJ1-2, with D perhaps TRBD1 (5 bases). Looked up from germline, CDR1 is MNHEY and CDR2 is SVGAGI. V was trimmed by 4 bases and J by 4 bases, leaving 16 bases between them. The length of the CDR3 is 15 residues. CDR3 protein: CASSLAQGVVYGYTF. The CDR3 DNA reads TGTGCCAGCAGTTTGGCCCAGGGAGTGGTCTATGGCTACACCTTC.

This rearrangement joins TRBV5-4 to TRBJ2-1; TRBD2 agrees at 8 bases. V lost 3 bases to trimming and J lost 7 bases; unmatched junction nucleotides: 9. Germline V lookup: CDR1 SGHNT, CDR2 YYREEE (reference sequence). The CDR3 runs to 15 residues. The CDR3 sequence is CASSSSGGKRNEQFF. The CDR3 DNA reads TGTGCCAGCAGCTCATCGGGGGGGAAAAGGAATGAGCAGTTCTTC. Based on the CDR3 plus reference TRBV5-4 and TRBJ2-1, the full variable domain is ETGVTQSPTHLIKTRGQQVTLRCSSQSGHNTVSWYQQALGQGPQFIFQYYREEENGRGNFPPRFSGLQFPNYSSELNVNALELDDSALYLCASSSSGGKRNEQFFGPGTRLTVL.

CDR3 region: CSARDPSGSRANEQFF. The DNA for the CDR3 is TGCAGTGCTAGAGACCCTAGCGGGAGCCGAGCCAATGAGCAGTTCTTC. The chain uses TRBV20-1 and TRBJ2-1; 10 bases agree with TRBD2. From germline, CDR1 is DFQATT and CDR2 SNEGSKA (reference sequence). The junction had 8 bases not matched to a gene; V was cut back by 0 bases and J by 6 bases. This CDR3 contains 16 residues.

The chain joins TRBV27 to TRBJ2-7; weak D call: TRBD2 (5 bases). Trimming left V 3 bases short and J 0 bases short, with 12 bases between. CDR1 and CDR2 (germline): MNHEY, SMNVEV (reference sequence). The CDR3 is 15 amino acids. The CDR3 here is CASSFNRRSSYEQYF. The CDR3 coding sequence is TGTGCCAGCAGTTTTAACCGGAGGAGCTCCTACGAGCAGTACTTC.

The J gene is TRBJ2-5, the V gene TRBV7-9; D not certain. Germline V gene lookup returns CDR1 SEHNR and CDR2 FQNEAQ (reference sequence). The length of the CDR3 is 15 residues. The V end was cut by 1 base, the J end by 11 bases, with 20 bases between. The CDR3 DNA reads TGTGCCAGCAGCTTAGAAGACGGAGCCTACAATGAGCAGTACTTC. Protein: CASSLEDGAYNEQYF.

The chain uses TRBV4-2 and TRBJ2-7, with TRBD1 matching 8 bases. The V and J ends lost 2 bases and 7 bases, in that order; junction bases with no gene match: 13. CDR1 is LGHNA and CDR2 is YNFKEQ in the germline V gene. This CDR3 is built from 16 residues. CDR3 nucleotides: TGTGCCAGCAGCCAATCCCCGGACAGGGCAGGGAATGAGCAGTACTTC. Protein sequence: CASSQSPDRAGNEQYF.

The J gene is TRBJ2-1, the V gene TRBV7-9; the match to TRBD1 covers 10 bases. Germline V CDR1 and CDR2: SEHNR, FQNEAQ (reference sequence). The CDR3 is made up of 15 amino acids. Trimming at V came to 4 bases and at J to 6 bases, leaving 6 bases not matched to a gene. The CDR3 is CASSSGTGVGNEQFF. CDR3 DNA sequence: TGTGCCAGCAGCTCTGGGACAGGGGTGGGCAATGAGCAGTTCTTC.

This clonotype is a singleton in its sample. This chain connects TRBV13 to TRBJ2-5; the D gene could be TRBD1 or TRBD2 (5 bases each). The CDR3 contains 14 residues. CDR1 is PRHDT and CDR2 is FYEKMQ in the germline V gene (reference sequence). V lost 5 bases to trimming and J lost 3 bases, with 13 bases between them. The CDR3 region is CASSIRDDKETQYF. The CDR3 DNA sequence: TGTGCCAGCAGCATCCGGGACGACAAAGAGACCCAGTACTTC.

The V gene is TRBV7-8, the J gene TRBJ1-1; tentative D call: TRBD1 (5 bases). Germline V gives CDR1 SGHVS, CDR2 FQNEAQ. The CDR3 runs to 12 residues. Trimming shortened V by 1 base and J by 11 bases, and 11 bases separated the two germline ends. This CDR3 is CASSLVRDSAFF. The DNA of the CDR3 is TGTGCCAGCAGCTTAGTTCGGGACTCGGCTTTCTTT. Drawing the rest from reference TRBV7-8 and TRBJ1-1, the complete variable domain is GAGVSQSPRYKVAKRGQDVALRCDPISGHVSLFWYQQALGQGPEFLTYFQNEAQLDKSGLPSDRFFAERPEGSVSTLKIQRTQQEDSAVYLCASSLVRDSAFFGQGTRLTVV.

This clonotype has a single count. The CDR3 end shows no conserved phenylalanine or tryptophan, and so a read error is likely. The CDR3 region has the DNA TGCAGTGCTGGAGCGGGACAGGGCTACAATGAGCAGTTCTTA. Translation gives CSAGAGQGYNEQFL. The rearrangement uses TRBV20-1 and TRBJ2-1; TRBD1 aligns across 9 bases. The V and J ends lost 5 bases and 3 bases, in that order; junction bases with no gene match: 5. This CDR3 is built from 14 residues. Germline V gene sequence: CDR1 DFQATT, CDR2 SNEGSKA (reference sequence).